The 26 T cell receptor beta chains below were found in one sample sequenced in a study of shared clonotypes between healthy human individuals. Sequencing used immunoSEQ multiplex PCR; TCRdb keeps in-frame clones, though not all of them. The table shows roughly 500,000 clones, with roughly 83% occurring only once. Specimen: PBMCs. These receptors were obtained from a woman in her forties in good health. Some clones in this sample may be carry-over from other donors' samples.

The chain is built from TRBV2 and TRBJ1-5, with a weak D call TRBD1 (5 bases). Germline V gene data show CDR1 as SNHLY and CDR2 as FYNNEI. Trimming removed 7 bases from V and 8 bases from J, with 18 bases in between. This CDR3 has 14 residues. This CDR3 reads CASKLTVSEEPQHF. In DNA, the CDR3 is TGTGCCAGCAAGTTGACAGTCTCAGAGGAGCCCCAGCATTTT.

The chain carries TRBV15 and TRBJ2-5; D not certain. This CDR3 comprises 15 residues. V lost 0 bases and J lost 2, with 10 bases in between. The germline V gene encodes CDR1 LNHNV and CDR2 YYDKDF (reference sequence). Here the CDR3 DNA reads TGTGCCACCAGCAGAGATGGGCAGCGTCAAGAGACCCAGTACTTC. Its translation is CATSRDGQRQETQYF.

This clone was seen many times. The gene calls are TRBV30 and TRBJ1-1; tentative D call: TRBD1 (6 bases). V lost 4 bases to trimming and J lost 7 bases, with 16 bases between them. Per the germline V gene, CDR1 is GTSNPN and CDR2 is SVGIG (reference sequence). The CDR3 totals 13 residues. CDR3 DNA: TGTGCCTGGACCAGGCAGAAGGACAGTGAAGCTTTCTTT. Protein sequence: CAWTRQKDSEAFF.

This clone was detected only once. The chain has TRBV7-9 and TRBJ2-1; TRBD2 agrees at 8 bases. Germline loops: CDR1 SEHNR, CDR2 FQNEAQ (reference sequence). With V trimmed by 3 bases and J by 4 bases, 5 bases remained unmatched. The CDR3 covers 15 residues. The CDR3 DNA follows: TGTGCCAGCAGCTTGGGAATAGCGGGGTACAATGAGCAGTTCTTC. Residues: CASSLGIAGYNEQFF.

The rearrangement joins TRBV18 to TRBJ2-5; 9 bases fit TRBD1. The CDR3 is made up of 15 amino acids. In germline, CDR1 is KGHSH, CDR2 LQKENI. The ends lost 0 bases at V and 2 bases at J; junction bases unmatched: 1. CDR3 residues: CASSPPGTGQETQYF. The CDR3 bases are TGTGCCAGCTCACCACCGGGGACAGGGCAAGAGACCCAGTACTTC. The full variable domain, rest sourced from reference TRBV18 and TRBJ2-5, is NAGVMQNPRHLVRRRGQEARLRCSPMKGHSHVYWYRQLPEEGLKFMVYLQKENIIDESGMPKERFSAEFPKEGPSILRIQQVVRGDSAAYFCASSPPGTGQETQYFGPGTRLLVL.

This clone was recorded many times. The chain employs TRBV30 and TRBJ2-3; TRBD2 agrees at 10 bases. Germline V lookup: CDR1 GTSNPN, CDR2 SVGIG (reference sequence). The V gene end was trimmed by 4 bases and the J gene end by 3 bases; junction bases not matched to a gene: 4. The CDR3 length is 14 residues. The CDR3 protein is CAWTRTSGTDTQYF. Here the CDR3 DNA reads TGTGCCTGGACCCGGACTAGCGGAACAGATACGCAGTATTTT. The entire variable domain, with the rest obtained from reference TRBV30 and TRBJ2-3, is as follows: SQTIHQWPATLVQPVGSPLSLECTVEGTSNPNLYWYRQAAGRGLQLLFYSVGIGQISSEVPQNLSASRPQDRQFILSSKKLLLSDSGFYLCAWTRTSGTDTQYFGPGTRLTVL.

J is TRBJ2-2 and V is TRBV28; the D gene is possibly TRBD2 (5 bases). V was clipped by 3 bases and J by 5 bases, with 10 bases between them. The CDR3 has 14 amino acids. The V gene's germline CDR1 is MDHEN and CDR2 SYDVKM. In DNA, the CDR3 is TGTGCCAGCAGTTTGGGTGGCGGGACCGGGGAGCTGTTTTTT. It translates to CASSLGGGTGELFF.

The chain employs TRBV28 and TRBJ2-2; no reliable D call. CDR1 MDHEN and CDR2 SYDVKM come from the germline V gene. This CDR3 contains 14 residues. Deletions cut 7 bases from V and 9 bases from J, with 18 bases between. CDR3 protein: CASNTLSPRWELFF. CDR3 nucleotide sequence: TGTGCCAGCAACACCCTGTCCCCTCGGTGGGAGCTGTTTTTT.

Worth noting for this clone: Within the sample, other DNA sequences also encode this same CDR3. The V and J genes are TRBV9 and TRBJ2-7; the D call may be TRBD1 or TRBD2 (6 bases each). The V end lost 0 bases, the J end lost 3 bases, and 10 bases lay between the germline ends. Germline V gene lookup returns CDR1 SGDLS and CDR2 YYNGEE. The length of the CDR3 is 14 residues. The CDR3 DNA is TGTGCCAGCAGCGTAGTGGGGGGCAGCTACGAGCAGTACTTC. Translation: CASSVVGGSYEQYF. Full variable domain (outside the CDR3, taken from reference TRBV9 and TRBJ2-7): DSGVTQTPKHLITATGQRVTLRCSPRSGDLSVYWYQQSLDQGLQFLIQYYNGEERAKGNILERFSAQQFPDLHSELNLSSLELGDSALYFCASSVVGGSYEQYFGPGTRLTVT.

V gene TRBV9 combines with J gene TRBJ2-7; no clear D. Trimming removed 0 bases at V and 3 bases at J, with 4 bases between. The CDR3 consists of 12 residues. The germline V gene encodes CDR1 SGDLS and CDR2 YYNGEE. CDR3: CASSVGDYEQYF. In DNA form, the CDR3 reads TGTGCCAGCAGCGTAGGAGACTACGAGCAGTACTTC.

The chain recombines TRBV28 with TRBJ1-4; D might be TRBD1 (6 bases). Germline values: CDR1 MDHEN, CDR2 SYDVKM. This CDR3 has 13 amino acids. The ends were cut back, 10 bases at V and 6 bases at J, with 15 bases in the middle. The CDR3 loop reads CATAGGQDEKLFF. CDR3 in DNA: TGTGCCACCGCTGGGGGGCAGGATGAAAAACTGTTTTTT.

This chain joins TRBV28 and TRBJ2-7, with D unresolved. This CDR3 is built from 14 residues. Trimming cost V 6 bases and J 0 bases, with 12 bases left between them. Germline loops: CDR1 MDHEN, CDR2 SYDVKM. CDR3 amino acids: CASSGWNGSYEQYF. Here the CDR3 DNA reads TGTGCCAGCAGCGGCTGGAATGGCTCCTACGAGCAGTACTTC. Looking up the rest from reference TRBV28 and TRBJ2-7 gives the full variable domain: DVKVTQSSRYLVKRTGEKVFLECVQDMDHENMFWYRQDPGLGLRLIYFSYDVKMKEKGDIPEGYSVSREKKERFSLILESASTNQTSMYLCASSGWNGSYEQYFGPGTRLTVT.

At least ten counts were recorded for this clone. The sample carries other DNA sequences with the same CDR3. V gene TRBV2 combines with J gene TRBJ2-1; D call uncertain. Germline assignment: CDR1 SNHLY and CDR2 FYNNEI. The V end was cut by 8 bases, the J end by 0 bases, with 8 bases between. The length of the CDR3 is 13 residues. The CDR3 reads CASSVGSYNEQFF. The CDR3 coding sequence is TGTGCCAGCTCTGTCGGCTCCTACAATGAGCAGTTCTTC.

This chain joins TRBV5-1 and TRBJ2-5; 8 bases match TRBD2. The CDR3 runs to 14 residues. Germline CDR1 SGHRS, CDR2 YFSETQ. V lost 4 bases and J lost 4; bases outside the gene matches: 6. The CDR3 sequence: CASSPAAGVETQYF. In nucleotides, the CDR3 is TGCGCCAGCAGCCCAGCAGCGGGGGTAGAGACCCAGTACTTC.

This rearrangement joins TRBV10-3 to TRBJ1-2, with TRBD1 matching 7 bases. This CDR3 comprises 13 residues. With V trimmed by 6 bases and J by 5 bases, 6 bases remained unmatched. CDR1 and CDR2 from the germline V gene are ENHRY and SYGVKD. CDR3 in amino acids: CAISPGQQYGYTF. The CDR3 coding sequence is TGTGCCATCAGCCCGGGACAGCAATATGGCTACACCTTC.

DNA for the CDR3: TGTGCCAGCAGTAGGTTAGGATACTACGAGCAGTACTTC. Translation gives CASSRLGYYEQYF. The chain carries TRBV27 and TRBJ2-7; D gene unclear. Looked up from germline, CDR1 is MNHEY and CDR2 is SMNVEV (reference sequence). CDR3 length: 13 amino acids. Trimming stripped 5 bases from V and 3 bases from J, with 11 bases between.

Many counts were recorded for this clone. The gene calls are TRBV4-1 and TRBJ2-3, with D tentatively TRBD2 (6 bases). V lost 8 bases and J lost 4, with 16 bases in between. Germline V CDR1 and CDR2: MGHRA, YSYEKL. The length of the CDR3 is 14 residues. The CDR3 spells CASRAGATADTQYF. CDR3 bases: TGCGCCAGCCGAGCGGGTGCTACGGCAGATACGCAGTATTTT.

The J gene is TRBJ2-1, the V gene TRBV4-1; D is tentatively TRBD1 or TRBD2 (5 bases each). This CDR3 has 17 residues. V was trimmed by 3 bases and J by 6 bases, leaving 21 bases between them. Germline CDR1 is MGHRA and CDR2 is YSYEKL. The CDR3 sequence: CASSHSEGPTRPNEQFF. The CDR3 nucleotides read TGCGCCAGCAGCCATTCAGAGGGACCAACACGACCCAATGAGCAGTTCTTC.

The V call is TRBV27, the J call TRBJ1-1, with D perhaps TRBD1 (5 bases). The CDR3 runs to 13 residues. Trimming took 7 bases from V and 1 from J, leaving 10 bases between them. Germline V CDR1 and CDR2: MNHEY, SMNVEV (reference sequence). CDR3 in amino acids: CASTRDGNTEAFF. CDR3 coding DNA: TGTGCCAGCACCCGGGACGGGAACACTGAAGCTTTCTTT.

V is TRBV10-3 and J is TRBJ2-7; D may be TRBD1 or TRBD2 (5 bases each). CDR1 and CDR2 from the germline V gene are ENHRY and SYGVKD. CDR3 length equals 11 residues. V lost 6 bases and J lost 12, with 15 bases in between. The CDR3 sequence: CAISPGTGLYF. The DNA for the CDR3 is TGTGCCATCAGCCCCGGGACCGGACTGTACTTC.

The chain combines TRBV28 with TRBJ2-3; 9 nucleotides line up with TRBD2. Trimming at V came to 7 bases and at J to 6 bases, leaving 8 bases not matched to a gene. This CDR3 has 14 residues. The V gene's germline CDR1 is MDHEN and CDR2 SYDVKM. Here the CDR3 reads CASISAGGPDTQYF. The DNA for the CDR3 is TGTGCCAGCATCTCAGCGGGAGGCCCCGATACGCAGTATTTT.

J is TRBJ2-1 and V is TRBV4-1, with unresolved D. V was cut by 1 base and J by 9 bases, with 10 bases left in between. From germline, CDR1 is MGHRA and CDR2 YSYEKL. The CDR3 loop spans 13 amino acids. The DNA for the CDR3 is TGCGCCAGCAGCCAAGGCCACTTCTCTGAGCAGTTCTTC. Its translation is CASSQGHFSEQFF.

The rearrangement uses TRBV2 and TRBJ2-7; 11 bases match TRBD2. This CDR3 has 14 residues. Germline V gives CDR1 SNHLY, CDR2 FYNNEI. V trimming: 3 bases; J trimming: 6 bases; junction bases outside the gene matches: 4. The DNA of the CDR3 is TGTGCCAGCAGTGAGGGACTAGCGGTACTCGAGCAGTACTTC. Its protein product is CASSEGLAVLEQYF.

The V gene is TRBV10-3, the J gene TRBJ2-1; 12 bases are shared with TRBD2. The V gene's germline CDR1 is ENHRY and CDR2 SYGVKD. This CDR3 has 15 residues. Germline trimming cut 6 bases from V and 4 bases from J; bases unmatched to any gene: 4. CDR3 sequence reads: CAIRPGLAGYNEQFF. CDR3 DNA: TGTGCCATCAGGCCGGGACTAGCGGGTTACAATGAGCAGTTCTTC.

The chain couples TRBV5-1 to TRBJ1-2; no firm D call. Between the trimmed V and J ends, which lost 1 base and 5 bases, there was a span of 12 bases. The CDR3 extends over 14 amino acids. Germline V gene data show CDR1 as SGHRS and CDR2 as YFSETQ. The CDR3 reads CASSLSGGLYGYTF. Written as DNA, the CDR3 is TGCGCCAGCAGCTTGTCGGGAGGGCTATATGGCTACACCTTC.

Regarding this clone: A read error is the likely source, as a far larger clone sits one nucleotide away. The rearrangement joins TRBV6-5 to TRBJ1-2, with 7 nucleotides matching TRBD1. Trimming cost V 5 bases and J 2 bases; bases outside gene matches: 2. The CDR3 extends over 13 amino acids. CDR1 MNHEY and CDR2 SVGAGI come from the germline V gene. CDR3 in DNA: TGTGCCAGCAGTCCGACAGGGAACTATGGCTACACCTTC. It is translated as CASSPTGNYGYTF.